The clone carrying this T cell receptor (beta chain) has just a few counts. Its antigen is unidentified. The sample belongs to a study of human T cells and chemical hapten exposure. V trimming: 4 bases; J trimming: 7 bases; junction bases outside the gene matches: 4. Germline CDR1 reads SGHRS; CDR2 reads YFSETQ. CDR3 length: 14 amino acids. Whole-study results and caveats: TCRs above 1 in 1000 frequency stayed constant with DPC sensitization. Against controls, expanded TCRs gave rise to significantly more large CDR3 similarity clusters.

Via MiXCR, TCRdb re-called the RACE reads, giving one row per CDR3 protein. The repertoire holds tens of thousands of distinct CDR3 sequences, roughly 9.6% seen once, with more than 2% in the top ten. The time point here: patch test 2, 6 weeks after DPC sensitization. Treatment meaning: therapeutic diphenylcyclopropenone sensitization with weekly scalp DPC. The sample here was whole blood, taken in connection with sensitization to the hapten diphenylcyclopropenone (DPC). The TCR originated in a man aged 35-49 years with alopecia areata. Some clones in this sample may be carry-over from other donors' samples. The V and J genes are TRBV5-1 and TRBJ2-1; 11 nucleotides agree with TRBD1. This CDR3 reads CASSTGQGANEQFF. The CDR3, as DNA: TGCGCCAGCAGCACTGGACAGGGGGCTAATGAGCAGTTCTTC.